This entry describes one TCR beta chain. Antigen unknown. The sample is drawn from a study of cytomegalovirus exposure and HLA in healthy donors. Clones were read by immunoSEQ multiplex PCR, and TCRdb kept only the in-frame ones, dropping some. The table includes approximately 180,000 clones, around 86% detected once. J gave up 9 bases and V 4 bases, and 12 bases lay outside the gene matches. The CDR3 loop spans 15 amino acids. The germline gives CDR1 SGHTA, CDR2 FQGTGA. Study-wide findings and caveats: A few CMV-associated chains were confirmed in vitro to be specific for CMV antigens. Associated with cytomegalovirus, according to the listing, were around 160 TCR beta chains.

It was the roughly 120-subject validation cohort, separate from the approximately 620-subject first cohort, to which the donors belonged. The sample was PBMCs. This chain links TRBV7-3 with TRBJ1-5; 7 nucleotides line up with TRBD1. This TCR came from a woman aged 18-29 years in good health and CMV-seronegative. The CDR3: CASSSGQVRAPPQHF. In DNA, the CDR3 is TGTGCCAGCAGCTCTGGACAGGTTCGCGCTCCGCCCCAGCATTTT.